This TCR beta chain comes out of a study of blood T cells in healthy people across ages. The wider study: The template switching approach captured approximately one barcoded beta molecule for every two T cells.

In the case of this clonotype: Antigen unknown.

The CDR3 is 13 amino acids. Deletions cut 3 bases from V and 7 bases from J, with 9 bases between. Germline V lookup: CDR1 MNHNY, CDR2 SVGAGI (reference sequence). Sample-barcoded 5' priming and a J-beta primer mix drove a second PCR of about 6 to 12 cycles. Any given sample supplied a minimum of 2.5 million CDR3-containing paired-end reads. Using its own MiXCR run on the 5' RACE reads, TCRdb lists one record per CDR3 protein. The sample records about 570,000 distinct CDR3 sequences, roughly 29% being singletons. Study results and limitations: Diversity estimates drawn from one million T cells were deemed underestimates.

Aged roughly 6 to 95, donors were systemically healthy Caucasians from Russia. This TCR was sampled from a woman in her 70s in good health. Sequenced input: blood. The chain carries TRBV6-6 and TRBJ2-2; D call uncertain. The CDR3 DNA sequence: TGTGCCAGCAGTTATTCATCTAACGGGGAGCTGTTTTTT. Protein sequence: CASSYSSNGELFF.